These 14 T cell receptor beta chains share one sample of origin, sequenced in a study of naive and memory T cell subsets. The beta constant-region primer was an equimolar mix of two oligonucleotides covering TRBC1 and TRBC2. TCRdb reprocessed the UMI-ligation and nested PCR reads with MiXCR, giving one entry per CDR3 protein. The sample has 140,000 to 150,000 distinct CDR3 sequences; 17% are singletons. Sequencing used naive CD4+ T cells from blood. These TCRs come from a human donor in good health.

The chain has TRBV4-1 and TRBJ2-1, with TRBD1 identical over 10 bases. V shed 1 base and J 7 bases; nucleotides not matched to a gene: 7. The CDR3 runs to 16 residues. Per germline, CDR1 MGHRA and CDR2 YSYEKL. The CDR3 loop is CASSQVKGQGYNEQFF. DNA for the CDR3: TGCGCCAGCAGCCAAGTGAAGGGACAGGGGTATAATGAGCAGTTCTTC.

This clonotype was counted many times. The CDR3 spells CASSRGVGETQYF. CDR3 nucleotides: TGTGCCAGCAGTCGAGGGGTCGGGGAGACCCAGTACTTC. V gene TRBV7-2 combines with J gene TRBJ2-5; D may correspond to TRBD1 or TRBD2 (5 bases each). V was pared by 6 bases and J by 5 bases, with 13 bases between. Per the germline V gene, CDR1 is SGHTA and CDR2 is FQGNSA. The CDR3 is 13 amino acids.

This clonotype was seen a few times. The rearrangement links TRBV10-1 to TRBJ2-1; 11 bases are a match to TRBD2. Germline CDR1 and CDR2: WNHNN and SYGVQD (reference sequence). V was clipped by 2 bases and J by 6 bases; unmatched bases: 3. The CDR3 has 15 amino acids. CDR3 in amino acids: CASSESLAGGNEQFF. DNA of the CDR3: TGCGCCAGCAGTGAGAGTCTAGCGGGAGGCAATGAGCAGTTCTTC.

This clonotype appeared a single time. The J gene is TRBJ1-6, the V gene TRBV5-6, with 11 positions matching TRBD1. From germline, CDR1 is SGHDT and CDR2 YYEEEE. V gave up 7 bases and J gave up 8 bases; unmatched junction bases: 5. The length of the CDR3 is 14 residues. The CDR3 reads CASRWTGGDSPLHF. The CDR3 DNA sequence: TGTGCCAGCCGTTGGACAGGGGGCGATTCACCCCTCCACTTT.

This sequence joins TRBV6-5 and TRBJ1-6; the D is unclear. Germline values: CDR1 MNHEY, CDR2 SVGAGI. This CDR3 spans 16 amino acids. V was trimmed by 4 bases and J by 0 bases, leaving 10 bases between them. The CDR3 DNA reads TGTGCCAGCAGTTCGGGTTCCAGCTCCTATAATTCACCCCTCCACTTT. This codes for CASSSGSSSYNSPLHF.

In its sample, this clonotype was seen a few times. The genes are TRBV20-1 and TRBJ2-2, with 7 positions matching TRBD1. CDR3 size: 16 residues. Germline CDR1 reads DFQATT; CDR2 reads SNEGSKA (reference sequence). The trim removed 6 bases at V and 2 bases at J, leaving 12 bases unmatched. The CDR3: CSAPSARQGNTGELFF. The CDR3, as DNA: TGCAGTGCCCCTTCCGCCAGACAGGGAAACACCGGGGAGCTGTTTTTT.

This chain connects TRBV7-7 to TRBJ2-3, with 7 bases fitting TRBD1. The CDR3 consists of 15 residues. The V gene end was trimmed by 5 bases and the J gene end by 2 bases; junction bases not matched to a gene: 7. Germline V gene lookup returns CDR1 SSHAT and CDR2 FNYEAQ (reference sequence). The CDR3 DNA follows: TGTGCCAGCAGCCCGATAGGACAGGTCACAGATACGCAGTATTTT. The encoded protein is CASSPIGQVTDTQYF.

This clonotype showed up just a few times. The gene calls are TRBV2 and TRBJ1-4, with a tentative D call TRBD1 (5 bases). V gave up 4 bases and J gave up 5 bases, with 8 bases separating them. The CDR3 sequence is 13 residues long. Germline V gene sequence: CDR1 SNHLY, CDR2 FYNNEI. CDR3 sequence reads: CASSVGDNEKLFF. DNA of the CDR3: TGTGCCAGCAGTGTTGGGGACAATGAAAAACTGTTTTTT.

This clonotype showed up just a few times. The chain joins TRBV7-9 to TRBJ2-7; TRBD2 might be the D (6 bases). The CDR3 loop spans 16 amino acids. With 1 base removed from V and 0 bases from J, the gap between germline ends came to 13 bases. Germline V gene data show CDR1 as SEHNR and CDR2 as FQNEAQ (reference sequence). CDR3 loop: CASSLEIVGSSYEQYF. CDR3 nucleotide sequence: TGTGCCAGCAGCTTAGAGATCGTCGGGAGCTCCTACGAGCAGTACTTC.

The rearrangement uses TRBV18 and TRBJ2-7, with TRBD1 matching over 9 bases. CDR1 is KGHSH, CDR2 LQKENI, per germline. The CDR3 contains 15 residues. The V and J ends lost 4 bases and 4 bases, in that order; junction bases with no gene match: 8. The DNA for the CDR3 is TGTGCCAGCTCACGACAGTCGGACAGGGGATACGAGCAGTACTTC. Amino acid sequence: CASSRQSDRGYEQYF.

V usage is TRBV5-1 and J usage is TRBJ2-7, with TRBD2 as a possible D gene (6 bases). The CDR3 consists of 13 residues. V was pared by 0 bases and J by 4 bases, with 8 bases between. Germline values: CDR1 SGHRS, CDR2 YFSETQ. CDR3: CASSLAGEYEQYF. The CDR3 nucleotides read TGCGCCAGCAGCTTGGCGGGGGAGTACGAGCAGTACTTC.

The chain couples TRBV7-8 to TRBJ2-5; the D is unclear. Trimming left V 3 bases short and J 5 bases short, with 10 bases between. This CDR3 has 13 amino acids. The V gene's germline CDR1 is SGHVS and CDR2 FQNEAQ. DNA of the CDR3: TGTGCCAGCAGCTTCCACCTGGGGGAGACCCAGTACTTC. It codes for CASSFHLGETQYF.

This clonotype was counted between two and nine times. This chain joins TRBV6-5 and TRBJ2-3, with 8 positions matching TRBD1. In germline, CDR1 is MNHEY, CDR2 SVGAGI. After removal of 5 bases from V and 0 bases from J, the junction contained 4 bases not matched to a gene. The CDR3 covers 15 residues. The CDR3 here is CASSNGQGSTDTQYF. For the CDR3, the DNA is TGTGCCAGCAGTAACGGACAGGGAAGCACAGATACGCAGTATTTT.

The DNA for the CDR3 is TGCAGTGCTAGTCCAATCACCAAAGTGAGCAATCAGCCCCAGCATTTT. This translates into CSASPITKVSNQPQHF. The chain couples TRBV20-1 to TRBJ1-5; D is unclear. This CDR3 comprises 16 residues. V was clipped by 3 bases and J by 1 base, with 16 bases between them. CDR1 is DFQATT and CDR2 is SNEGSKA in the germline V gene (reference sequence).